This TCR beta chain was sequenced in a study of preoperative IRX-2 immunotherapy in early breast cancer. Profiled with immunoSEQ multiplex PCR; TCRdb holds only in-frame clones, not every one. The table lists roughly 62,000 clones, approximately 94% of them singletons. V lost 1 base and J lost 5; bases outside the gene matches: 6. This CDR3 has 15 amino acids. Germline CDR1 is SGHTA and CDR2 is FQGNSA. Treatment of the sample: preoperative locoregional IRX-2 cytokine immunotherapy. Patients received preoperative, locoregional IRX-2 cytokine immunotherapy in a phase Ib study. This clone was observed a single time.

This chain links TRBV7-2 with TRBJ2-3, with 7 bases matching TRBD2. The sample here was taken from a patient treated with IRX-2 immunotherapy. The clonotype was recovered from a human donor with breast cancer. CDR3 residues: CASSLVGLVGDTQYF. The CDR3 bases are TGTGCCAGCAGCTTAGTCGGACTAGTTGGAGATACGCAGTATTTT.